This T cell receptor beta chain was sequenced for a study of CXCR3-negative and CXCR3-positive naive CD8 T cells. Libraries of TRB cDNA were made by 5' RACE and carried UMIs. TCRdb re-called the 5' RACE reads, yielding one record per CDR3 amino acid sequence without DNA. The sample totals about 150,000 distinct CDR3 sequences. Concerning this clonotype: Antigen: not known.

Study findings and constraints: The TRB CDR3s that CXCR3-positive naive cells carried were more hydrophobic than those of CXCR3-negative naive cells.

The CDR3 covers 21 residues. Germline loops: CDR1 LGHNA, CDR2 YSLEER. With 300,000 cells each, the CD8+ T cell subsets were individually sorted in triplicate. This rearrangement joins TRBV4-3 to TRBJ2-3; without DNA, the TCRdb call of TRBD1 cannot be checked. This sequence originates from a human donor in good health. Some clones in this sample may be carry-over from other donors' samples. What was sequenced was naive CXCR3+ CD8+ T cells from blood. As for subset: CD45RO-CCR7+CD27+CD95- naive CD8+ T cells expressing CXCR3 (TNR3+). The CDR3 sequence is CASSGGIPGPTGQGEEDTQYF.